This TCR beta chain was sequenced for a study of T cells after posttransplantation cyclophosphamide. Study findings and constraints: Tissue-infiltrating T cells from skin or gut overlapped little with blood T cells. After PTCy, TRB diversity resembled that of CNI/methotrexate controls. Later blood repertoires were often dominated by clones from the donor CD8+ memory compartment.

Sequencing was performed with immunoSEQ multiplex PCR; in TCRdb, only in-frame clones are kept and a portion is missing. The sample was found to contain 30,000 to 35,000 clones, and every one recurs. The V gene lost 3 bases and the J gene lost 3 bases, with 9 bases spanning the gap. Germline V gene data show CDR1 as SQVTM and CDR2 as ANQGSEA. The CDR3 loop spans 12 amino acids. As concerns this clone: Its specificity is not known.

The source of this sequence is a woman between 50 and 59 years old in good health and a related stem cell transplant donor. The material sequenced was PBMCs. This rearrangement joins TRBV29-1 to TRBJ2-7; perhaps TRBD1 as D (6 bases). The DNA for the CDR3 is TGCAGCGTTGAGGGACAATTCTACGAGCAGTACTTC. It is translated as CSVEGQFYEQYF.